A single TCR beta chain is shown here with its context. The antigen is unknown. This specimen belongs to a study of blood T cells in healthy people across ages. General study findings and limits: Shifts in expanded clonotypes may have been confounded by donor CMV status, which was unknown. Observed TCR beta diversity per million T cells went down as age went up. This fall followed a roughly linear course with age. The diversity estimates, figures obtained from one million T cells, were considered underestimates.

Germline-derived CDR1 and CDR2 are MNHEY and SVGAGI. Between the trimmed V and J ends, which lost 7 bases and 2 bases, there was a span of 19 bases. This CDR3 has 16 amino acids. Through a sample-barcoded 5' primer and a J-beta primer mix, a second PCR was run for about 7 to 12 cycles. Each CDR3 protein gets one entry after TCRdb re-called the 5' RACE reads with MiXCR. The sample has 1.2 million to 1.5 million distinct CDR3 sequences, about 40% seen once; the top ten hold 7.9%. The chain recombines TRBV6-5 with TRBJ2-3, with a weak D call TRBD2 (9 bases). The TCR comes from a woman under 30 in good health. The source material was blood. The CDR3 DNA sequence: TGTGCCAGCACCCAGGGGGCGGGAGGGTCCACAGATACGCAGTATTTT. Its translation: CASTQGAGGSTDTQYF.